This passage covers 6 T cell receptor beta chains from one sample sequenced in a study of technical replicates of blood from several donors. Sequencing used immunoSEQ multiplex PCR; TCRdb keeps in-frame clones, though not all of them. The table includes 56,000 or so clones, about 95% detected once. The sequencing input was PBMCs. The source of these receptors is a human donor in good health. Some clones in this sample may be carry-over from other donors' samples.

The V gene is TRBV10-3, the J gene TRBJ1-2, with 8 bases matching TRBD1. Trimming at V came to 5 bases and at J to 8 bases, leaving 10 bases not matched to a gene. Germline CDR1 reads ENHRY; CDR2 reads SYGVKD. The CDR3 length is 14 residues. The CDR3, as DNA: TGTGCCATCAGTCGGGATCAGGGGGCAGGAGGCTACACCTTC. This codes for CAISRDQGAGGYTF.

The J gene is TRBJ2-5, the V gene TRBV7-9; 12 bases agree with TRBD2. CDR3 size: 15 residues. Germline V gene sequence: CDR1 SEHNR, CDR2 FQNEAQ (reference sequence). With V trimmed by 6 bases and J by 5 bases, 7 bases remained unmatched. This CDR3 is CASSRPTSGRETQYF. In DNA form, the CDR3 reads TGTGCCAGCAGTCGACCTACTAGCGGGAGGGAGACCCAGTACTTC.

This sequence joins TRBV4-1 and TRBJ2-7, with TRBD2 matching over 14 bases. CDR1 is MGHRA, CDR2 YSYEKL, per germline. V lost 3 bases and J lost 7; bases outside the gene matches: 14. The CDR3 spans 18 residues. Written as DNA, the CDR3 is TGCGCCAGCAGCCAGGCGTCCGGGACTAGCGGGAGCCTAGGGGAGCAGTACTTC. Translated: CASSQASGTSGSLGEQYF.

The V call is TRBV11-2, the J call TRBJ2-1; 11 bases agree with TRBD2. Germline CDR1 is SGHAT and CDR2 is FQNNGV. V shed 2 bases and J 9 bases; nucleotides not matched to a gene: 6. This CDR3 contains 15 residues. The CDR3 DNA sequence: TGTGCCAGCAGCTTACATAGCGGGAGGGGGAGTGAGCAGTTCTTC. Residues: CASSLHSGRGSEQFF.

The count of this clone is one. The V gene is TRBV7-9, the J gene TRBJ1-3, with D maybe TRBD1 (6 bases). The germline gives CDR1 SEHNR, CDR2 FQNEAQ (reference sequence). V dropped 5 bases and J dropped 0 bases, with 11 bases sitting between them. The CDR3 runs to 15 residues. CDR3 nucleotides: TGTGCCAGCAGCCCCACAGGGTTCTCTGGAAACACCATATATTTT. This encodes CASSPTGFSGNTIYF.

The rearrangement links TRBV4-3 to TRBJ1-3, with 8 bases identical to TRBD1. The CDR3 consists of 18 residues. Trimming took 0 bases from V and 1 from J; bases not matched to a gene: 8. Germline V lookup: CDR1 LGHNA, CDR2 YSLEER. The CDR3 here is CASSQDRGTGLSGNTIYF. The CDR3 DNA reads TGCGCCAGCAGCCAAGATCGAGGGACAGGCCTATCTGGAAACACCATATATTTT.